This T cell receptor beta chain derives from a study of vaccination effects on CD4 cells after COVID-19. The overall study: ViraFEST used viral peptide pools to expand antigen-specific CD4+ T cells before sequencing.

V was cut by 6 bases and J by 2 bases, with 10 bases left in between. CDR1 and CDR2 (germline): SNHLY, FYNNEI. The CDR3 contains 14 residues. Study-level points and caveats: For convalescents, most of the spike-reactive clones seen post-vaccine were new vaccine-induced clones.

With more than 9 days of culture completed, CD4+ T cells were isolated. PCR showed that the person got SARS-CoV-2 infection at some point between March and December 2020. Half the medium was swapped for IL-2 medium on days 3 and 7. The repertoire was sequenced with immunoSEQ multiplex PCR; TCRdb's copy has only in-frame clones and lacks some. The sample contains around 50,000 clones, around 76% of which appear only once. Concerning this clone: Its antigen is unidentified.

The sample consisted of CD4+ T cells from PBMCs cultured without peptide, taken before COVID-19 vaccination. This receptor was obtained from a human donor who had a prior SARS-CoV-2 infection. This chain joins TRBV2 and TRBJ2-2; D is perhaps TRBD1 (5 bases). The CDR3: CASSLDINTGELFF. DNA for the CDR3: TGTGCCAGCAGCCTGGACATAAACACCGGGGAGCTGTTTTTT.